Shown below are 23 T cell receptor beta chains from a single sample sequenced in a study of T cell responses to AZD1222 COVID-19 vaccine. TCRdb keeps only in-frame clones here, not all; method: immunoSEQ multiplex PCR. Counted here are around 170,000 clones, 85% to 95% occurring once; the ten biggest clones make up approximately 4.8%. This material consisted of peripheral blood, taken on day 0 of AZD1222 vaccination. These receptors were obtained from an adult in good health.

V and J are TRBV2 and TRBJ2-7; D possibly uses TRBD1 or TRBD2 (8 bases each). The CDR3 contains 16 residues. The germline CDR1 and CDR2 sequences are SNHLY and FYNNEI. Deletions cut 6 bases from V and 7 bases from J, with 25 bases between. CDR3 in amino acids: CASRKRQGTRLSEQYF. CDR3 in DNA: TGTGCCAGCAGGAAAAGACAGGGGACTAGGTTGTCGGAGCAGTACTTC.

This rearrangement joins TRBV6-5 to TRBJ1-2; D uncertain. Germline-derived CDR1 and CDR2 are MNHEY and SVGAGI. Trimming removed 5 bases from V and 8 bases from J, with 15 bases in between. The CDR3 contains 13 residues. CDR3 residues: CASSQKRGNGYTF. The CDR3 DNA follows: TGTGCCAGCAGTCAGAAACGGGGTAACGGCTACACCTTC.

The CDR3 DNA follows: TGTGCCAGCAGCTTGATGGGGGACAGCCCACATTTTAACTATGGCTACACCTTC. Translated: CASSLMGDSPHFNYGYTF. This chain connects TRBV5-4 to TRBJ1-2; TRBD1 matches 7 bases. This CDR3 comprises 18 residues. Per the germline V gene, CDR1 is SGHNT and CDR2 is YYREEE (reference sequence). Trimming cost V 1 base and J 1 base; bases outside gene matches: 13.

The V and J genes are TRBV14 and TRBJ1-1; D remains unclear. V lost 1 base and J lost 1, with 4 bases in between. The CDR3 is 13 amino acids. Germline CDR1 reads SGHDN; CDR2 reads FVKESK. This CDR3 reads CASSQARNTEAFF. CDR3 coding DNA: TGTGCCAGCAGCCAAGCAAGGAACACTGAAGCTTTCTTT.

The rearrangement joins TRBV10-2 to TRBJ2-7; the match to TRBD2 covers 12 bases. The trim removed 7 bases at V and 3 bases at J, leaving 7 bases unmatched. This CDR3 contains 15 residues. Germline CDR1 is WSHSY and CDR2 is SAAADI. CDR3 nucleotide sequence: TGCGCCAGCACTGACGGACTAGCGGGACACTACGAGCAGTACTTC. This encodes CASTDGLAGHYEQYF.

This sequence joins TRBV14 and TRBJ2-3; D is possibly TRBD1 (5 bases). The ends were cut back, 6 bases at V and 5 bases at J, with 6 bases in the middle. The CDR3 loop spans 11 amino acids. Germline V gene data show CDR1 as SGHDN and CDR2 as FVKESK. The CDR3 nucleotides read TGTGCCAGCAGTCAGGGAGATACGCAGTATTTT. Translated, it gives CASSQGDTQYF.

As DNA, the CDR3 is TGTGCCACCAGTGAACTGACAGGCCACAGGTCGACCATATATTTT. Residues: CATSELTGHRSTIYF. This sequence joins TRBV24-1 and TRBJ1-3, with a tentative D call TRBD1 (6 bases). The length of the CDR3 is 15 residues. CDR1 is KGHDR and CDR2 is SFDVKD in the germline V gene. V lost 4 bases and J 10 bases, leaving 19 bases between the germline ends.

Turning to this clone: At the DNA level, this CDR3 is encoded by other sequences in the same sample as well. J is TRBJ1-3 and V is TRBV2; D unresolved. V was shortened by 4 bases and J by 0 bases, with 4 bases between the two germline ends. CDR1 is SNHLY, CDR2 FYNNEI, per germline. The CDR3 is made up of 13 amino acids. The DNA for the CDR3 is TGTGCCAGCAGTGGGGACTCTGGAAACACCATATATTTT. It is translated as CASSGDSGNTIYF. The whole variable domain, filled in from reference TRBV2 and TRBJ1-3, reads EPEVTQTPSHQVTQMGQEVILRCVPISNHLYFYWYRQILGQKVEFLVSFYNNEISEKSEIFDDQFSVERPDGSNFTLKIRSTKLEDSAMYFCASSGDSGNTIYFGEGSWLTVV.

The V gene is TRBV11-2, the J gene TRBJ2-4; D is unresolved. The CDR3 runs 16 residues. V was pared by 7 bases and J by 0 bases, with 16 bases between. CDR1 SGHAT and CDR2 FQNNGV come from the germline V gene. CDR3 loop: CASTFTGGLAKNIQYF. Written as DNA, the CDR3 is TGTGCCAGCACCTTCACGGGCGGCTTAGCCAAAAACATTCAGTACTTC.

This clone was counted a few times. This chain uses TRBV5-5 with TRBJ1-5, with a possible D match to TRBD1 (5 bases). Trimming removed 0 bases at V and 9 bases at J, with 16 bases between. In germline, CDR1 is SGHKS, CDR2 YYEKEE (reference sequence). There are 15 residues in the CDR3. The CDR3 DNA reads as TGTGCCAGCAGCTTGGGGGACCACCGGCAATGGCCCCAGCATTTT. Translating it yields CASSLGDHRQWPQHF.

The rearrangement uses TRBV19 and TRBJ1-1, with D possibly being TRBD1 (5 bases). The V end lost 7 bases, the J end lost 10 bases, and 22 bases lay between the germline ends. The V gene's germline CDR1 is LNHDA and CDR2 SQIVND (reference sequence). The CDR3 is 14 residues long. CDR3 sequence: CASKEAGTDSRAFF. CDR3 nucleotides: TGTGCCAGTAAGGAAGCCGGGACGGACTCTAGAGCTTTCTTT.

The chain combines TRBV7-9 with TRBJ2-7; weak D call: TRBD1 (6 bases). V was clipped by 4 bases and J by 2 bases, with 15 bases between them. CDR1 SEHNR and CDR2 FQNEAQ come from the germline V gene (reference sequence). The CDR3 consists of 15 residues. The CDR3 nucleotides read TGTGCCAGCAGCTCTGTCCGGGACAACGCCTACGAGCAGTACTTC. Its protein product is CASSSVRDNAYEQYF.

The rearrangement joins TRBV18 to TRBJ2-1; 9 bases agree with TRBD2. Germline V gene data show CDR1 as KGHSH and CDR2 as LQKENI. The CDR3 has 14 amino acids. V was pared by 8 bases and J by 5 bases, with 7 bases of the junction left unmatched. The CDR3 DNA reads as TGTGCCAGCCTACTAGCGGGCGGGCACAATGAGCAGTTCTTC. It is translated as CASLLAGGHNEQFF. The variable domain in full, with the rest retrieved from reference TRBV18 and TRBJ2-1, is NAGVMQNPRHLVRRRGQEARLRCSPMKGHSHVYWYRQLPEEGLKFMVYLQKENIIDESGMPKERFSAEFPKEGPSILRIQQVVRGDSAAYFCASLLAGGHNEQFFGPGTRLTVL.

The genes are TRBV12-3 or TRBV12-4 and TRBJ2-6; D is ambiguous. This CDR3 is built from 13 residues. The V end lost 8 bases, the J end lost 2 bases, and 7 bases lay between the germline ends. CDR3 DNA: TGTGCCAGCCGGCTAGCTGGGGCCAACGTCCTGACTTTC. Translating gives CASRLAGANVLTF.

CDR3 nucleotides: TGTGCCAGCAGTTCCGGGTTTGGGGCGGTTTCACCCCTCCACTTT. Amino acid sequence: CASSSGFGAVSPLHF. The chain combines TRBV28 with TRBJ1-6; TRBD1 might be the D (5 bases). The V gene's germline CDR1 is MDHEN and CDR2 SYDVKM. V shed 4 bases and J shed 9 bases, with 16 bases lying between them. This CDR3 is 15 amino acids long.

This clone was observed a few times. This chain uses TRBV6-5 with TRBJ2-7, with TRBD1 as a possible D gene (6 bases). CDR1 and CDR2 from the germline V gene are MNHEY and SVGAGI. The CDR3 extends over 14 amino acids. With 5 bases removed from V and 0 bases from J, the gap between germline ends came to 11 bases. The CDR3 sequence is CASSIRQVSYEQYF. CDR3 sequence (DNA): TGTGCCAGCAGTATACGACAGGTCTCCTACGAGCAGTACTTC.

The chain recombines TRBV5-4 with TRBJ2-1, with D perhaps given as TRBD1 or TRBD2 (5 bases each). CDR3 length: 19 residues. CDR1 SGHNT and CDR2 YYREEE come from the germline V gene (reference sequence). V lost 1 base, J lost 0 bases, and 20 bases lay in between. The CDR3 DNA is TGTGCCAGCAGCTTGTTGGGACCGGGTCGGGTAAGCTCCTACAATGAGCAGTTCTTC. As protein: CASSLLGPGRVSSYNEQFF.

The DNA for the CDR3 is TGTGCCAGCAGTTCCAGGGGGAGCTCCTACGAGCAGTACTTC. This translates into CASSSRGSSYEQYF. This chain uses TRBV27 with TRBJ2-7; 7 bases align to TRBD1. In germline, CDR1 is MNHEY, CDR2 SMNVEV (reference sequence). The CDR3 sequence is 14 residues long. V lost 4 bases to trimming and J lost 0 bases; unmatched junction nucleotides: 3.

This chain connects TRBV28 to TRBJ2-1; TRBD2 matches at 12 bases. With V trimmed by 6 bases and J by 10 bases, 10 bases remained unmatched. The CDR3 is made up of 15 amino acids. Germline-derived CDR1 and CDR2 are MDHEN and SYDVKM. The CDR3 here is CASSVRLAGVQEQFF. The CDR3, as DNA: TGTGCCAGCAGCGTGAGACTAGCGGGAGTTCAAGAGCAGTTCTTC.

The J gene is TRBJ2-3, the V gene TRBV6-2 or TRBV6-3; D remains ambiguous. Trimming took 4 bases from V and 2 from J, leaving 10 bases between them. The CDR3 is 14 amino acids. The germline CDR1 and CDR2 sequences are MNHEY and SVGEGT. The chain's CDR3 is CASSWLEYTDTQYF. The CDR3 coding sequence is TGTGCCAGCAGTTGGTTGGAGTACACAGATACGCAGTATTTT.

The V gene is TRBV6-5, the J gene TRBJ2-1; TRBD2 might be the D (5 bases). The CDR3 extends over 14 amino acids. Germline V gene data show CDR1 as MNHEY and CDR2 as SVGAGI. Trimming removed 1 base at V and 6 bases at J, with 10 bases between. In DNA form, the CDR3 reads TGTGCCAGCAGTTACTTCCTCCGGGGCAATGAGCAGTTCTTC. Its protein product is CASSYFLRGNEQFF.

This clone was recorded once. The chain employs TRBV20-1 and TRBJ2-2; no clear D gene. The V gene lost 5 bases and the J gene lost 4 bases, with 5 bases spanning the gap. CDR1 DFQATT and CDR2 SNEGSKA come from the germline V gene (reference sequence). The CDR3 is 11 amino acids. The DNA for the CDR3 is TGCAGTGCTGAGACCACCGGGGAGCTGTTTTTT. As protein: CSAETTGELFF.

This chain connects TRBV6-2 or TRBV6-3 to TRBJ2-7; either TRBD1 or TRBD2 may supply D (6 bases each). Germline assignment: CDR1 MNHEY and CDR2 SVGEGT. V lost 6 bases and J lost 1, with 16 bases in between. The CDR3 runs to 15 residues. The CDR3 loop reads CASSPTSQGSYEQYF. The CDR3 DNA follows: TGTGCCAGCAGCCCAACTAGCCAGGGGTCCTACGAGCAGTACTTC.